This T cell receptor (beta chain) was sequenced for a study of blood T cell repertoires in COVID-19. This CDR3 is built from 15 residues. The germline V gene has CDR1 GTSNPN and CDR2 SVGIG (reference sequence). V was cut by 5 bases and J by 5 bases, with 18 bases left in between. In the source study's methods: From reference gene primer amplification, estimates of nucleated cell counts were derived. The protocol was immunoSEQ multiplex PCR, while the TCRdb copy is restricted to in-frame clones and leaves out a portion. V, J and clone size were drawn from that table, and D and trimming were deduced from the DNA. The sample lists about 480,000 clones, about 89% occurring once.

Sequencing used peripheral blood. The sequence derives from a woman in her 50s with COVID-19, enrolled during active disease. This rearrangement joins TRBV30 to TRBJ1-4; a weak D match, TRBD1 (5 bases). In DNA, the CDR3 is TGTGCCTGGCGGCCCGGCAGGGCGGGGAATGAAAAACTGTTTTTT. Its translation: CAWRPGRAGNEKLFF.